The 23 T cell receptor beta chains presented below share a single source sample, sequenced in a study of shared clonotypes between healthy human individuals. Assay used: immunoSEQ multiplex PCR; TCRdb lists only in-frame clones, some missing. The sample lists over 1.4 million clones, around 97% seen once, with approximately 1% in the top ten. The specimen was naive CD4+ T cells sorted from blood. Noted subset: CD45RA+ positively selected. The receptors were sampled from a man aged 25-45 years in good health.

V and J are TRBV7-2 and TRBJ2-1, with D hard to call. Germline lookup yields CDR1 SGHTA and CDR2 FQGNSA. With 5 bases removed from V and 2 bases from J, the gap between germline ends came to 10 bases. The CDR3 is 14 amino acids. The CDR3 here is CASSVRLTYNEQFF. CDR3 in DNA: TGTGCCAGCAGCGTCAGGTTAACCTACAATGAGCAGTTCTTC.

The rearrangement links TRBV7-9 to TRBJ2-5; D gene unclear. Germline V CDR1 and CDR2: SEHNR, FQNEAQ (reference sequence). V was trimmed by 7 bases and J by 7 bases, leaving 13 bases between them. This CDR3 region has 12 residues. This chain's CDR3 is CASNPPLGTQYF. CDR3 sequence (DNA): TGTGCCAGCAACCCCCCCCTGGGGACCCAGTACTTC. Using reference TRBV7-9 and TRBJ2-5 for the parts outside the CDR3, the full variable domain is DTGVSQNPRHKITKRGQNVTFRCDPISEHNRLYWYRQTLGQGPEFLTYFQNEAQLEKSRLLSDRFSAERPKGSFSTLEIQRTEQGDSAMYLCASNPPLGTQYFGPGTRLLVL.

The genes are TRBV15 and TRBJ2-7; 9 nucleotides line up with TRBD1. Germline V gene lookup returns CDR1 LNHNV and CDR2 YYDKDF (reference sequence). Unmatched junction bases numbered 6, after V lost 0 bases and J lost 6 bases. The CDR3 loop spans 15 amino acids. This CDR3 is CATSREMGQGREQYF. The CDR3 nucleotides read TGTGCCACCAGCAGAGAAATGGGACAGGGCCGCGAGCAGTACTTC.

The V gene is TRBV27, the J gene TRBJ2-7; the D call may be TRBD1 or TRBD2 (5 bases each). The CDR3 is 15 residues long. V lost 6 bases, J lost 1 base, and 16 bases lay in between. CDR1 is MNHEY and CDR2 is SMNVEV in the germline V gene (reference sequence). CDR3 protein: CASRKPGRLSYEQYF. The CDR3 DNA sequence: TGTGCCAGCAGAAAGCCGGGACGGCTGTCCTACGAGCAGTACTTC.

The chain recombines TRBV6-1 with TRBJ2-5; D gene uncertain. There are 14 residues in the CDR3. V lost 6 bases to trimming and J lost 2 bases, with 13 bases between them. The germline V gene has CDR1 MNHNS and CDR2 SASEGT. CDR3 residues: CASRGWTAQETQYF. The CDR3 region has the DNA TGTGCCAGCAGAGGATGGACCGCTCAAGAGACCCAGTACTTC.

This clone was counted a single time. The CDR3 reads CATSPGLHNEQFF. CDR3 DNA: TGTGCCACCAGTCCAGGGCTCCACAATGAGCAGTTCTTC. The chain carries TRBV18 and TRBJ2-1; D is perhaps TRBD1 (5 bases). The CDR3 consists of 13 residues. With 10 bases removed from V and 5 bases from J, the gap between germline ends came to 15 bases. Germline V CDR1 and CDR2: KGHSH, LQKENI.

In the case of this clone: Germline is not matched at one junction end, which may reflect a read error. The J gene is TRBJ2-1, the V gene TRBV4-3; D remains ambiguous. CDR1 and CDR2 (germline): LGHNA, YSLEER. The CDR3 has 14 amino acids. The CDR3: CASSQGPPSGAKVF. CDR3 nucleotides: TGCGCCAGCAGCCAAGGCCCGCCTAGTGGAGCTAAGGTCTTC.

The genes are TRBV7-3 and TRBJ1-4; TRBD1 is a possible D gene (6 bases). Germline CDR1 SGHTA, CDR2 FQGTGA. Trimming pared 1 base from V and 8 bases from J, leaving 14 bases between. This CDR3 comprises 15 residues. CDR3 sequence reads: CASSLRAGAGEKLFF. CDR3 DNA sequence: TGTGCCAGCAGCTTAAGGGCAGGGGCAGGCGAAAAACTGTTTTTT.

The DNA of the CDR3 is TGTGCCAGCAGCCACGGAGGGGGACAGGCCCGTTACGAGCAGTACTTC. Its translation: CASSHGGGQARYEQYF. The gene calls are TRBV28 and TRBJ2-7, with 8 bases that match TRBD1. The germline gives CDR1 MDHEN, CDR2 SYDVKM. This CDR3 comprises 16 residues. The V and J ends lost 6 bases and 4 bases, in that order; junction bases with no gene match: 14.

This clone turned up a few times. J is TRBJ2-7 and V is TRBV7-8, with 9 bases matching TRBD1. This CDR3 is 14 amino acids long. V was clipped by 5 bases and J by 3 bases; unmatched bases: 5. The germline CDR1 and CDR2 sequences are SGHVS and FQNEAQ. The CDR3 protein is CASSMGQGGYEQYF. The CDR3 bases are TGTGCCAGCAGCATGGGACAGGGTGGCTACGAGCAGTACTTC. Full variable domain (outside the CDR3, taken from reference TRBV7-8 and TRBJ2-7): GAGVSQSPRYKVAKRGQDVALRCDPISGHVSLFWYQQALGQGPEFLTYFQNEAQLDKSGLPSDRFFAERPEGSVSTLKIQRTQQEDSAVYLCASSMGQGGYEQYFGPGTRLTVT.

The genes are TRBV5-1 and TRBJ2-7, with 10 bases aligning to TRBD2. CDR1 SGHRS and CDR2 YFSETQ come from the germline V gene. Trimming cost V 5 bases and J 4 bases; bases outside gene matches: 12. The CDR3 runs to 16 residues. The CDR3 DNA reads as TGCGCCAGCAGTTCTCAAGGGGCACTAGCGGGGTACGAGCAGTACTTC. It codes for CASSSQGALAGYEQYF.

This chain links TRBV30 with TRBJ2-1; no definite D call. The germline V gene has CDR1 GTSNPN and CDR2 SVGIG (reference sequence). The CDR3 spans 12 residues. The V end was cut by 1 base, the J end by 7 bases, with 8 bases between. The CDR3 protein is CAWSGSFNEQFF. CDR3 in DNA: TGTGCCTGGAGTGGGAGCTTTAATGAGCAGTTCTTC.

V gene TRBV28 combines with J gene TRBJ1-5, with D hard to call. Deletions cut 5 bases from V and 1 base from J, with 15 bases between. This CDR3 region has 16 residues. In germline, CDR1 is MDHEN, CDR2 SYDVKM. The CDR3 sequence: CASSRTEPSSNQPQHF. Written as DNA, the CDR3 is TGTGCCAGCAGTAGGACGGAGCCCTCCAGCAATCAGCCCCAGCATTTT.

V and J are TRBV5-4 and TRBJ2-7, with 8 nucleotides matching TRBD1. The germline CDR1 and CDR2 sequences are SGHNT and YYREEE (reference sequence). This CDR3 is built from 15 residues. V dropped 0 bases and J dropped 6; count of bases not matched to a gene: 8. CDR3 sequence: CASSLVDRETREQYF. As DNA, the CDR3 is TGTGCCAGCAGCTTGGTGGACAGGGAAACGCGCGAGCAGTACTTC.

The chain's CDR3 is CASSLFGGPNTGELFF. For the CDR3, the DNA is TGTGCCAGCAGTTTATTTGGAGGGCCGAACACCGGGGAGCTGTTTTTT. The chain has TRBV28 and TRBJ2-2; weak D call: TRBD2 (6 bases). Germline assignment: CDR1 MDHEN and CDR2 SYDVKM. The CDR3 length is 16 residues. V lost 1 base to trimming and J lost 0 bases, with 9 bases between them.

The chain is built from TRBV7-2 and TRBJ1-1; maybe TRBD1 (6 bases). The CDR3 consists of 13 residues. CDR1 is SGHTA and CDR2 is FQGNSA in the germline V gene. Trimming removed 5 bases from V and 4 bases from J, with 11 bases in between. The CDR3 bases are TGTGCCAGCAGCCCGTGGGGGCCCACTGAAGCTTTCTTT. Amino acids: CASSPWGPTEAFF.

The V and J genes are TRBV30 and TRBJ1-3; D may be TRBD1 (5 bases). Germline V gene lookup returns CDR1 GTSNPN and CDR2 SVGIG (reference sequence). There are 15 residues in the CDR3. Trimming left V 1 base short and J 4 bases short, with 14 bases between. CDR3 in DNA: TGTGCCTGGAGTGCAGGGCAGAGCTGGGGAAACACCATATATTTT. Protein sequence: CAWSAGQSWGNTIYF.

The chain has TRBV9 and TRBJ2-7; unclear D gene. Germline V gene lookup returns CDR1 SGDLS and CDR2 YYNGEE. V was trimmed by 4 bases and J by 5 bases, leaving 13 bases between them. The CDR3 contains 13 residues. The CDR3 protein is CASSPKVTNEQYF. The DNA for the CDR3 is TGTGCCAGCAGCCCCAAGGTCACCAACGAGCAGTACTTC.

This chain uses TRBV27 with TRBJ2-3; D gene uncertain. V lost 4 bases, J lost 4 bases, and 9 bases lay in between. This CDR3 comprises 13 residues. CDR1 and CDR2 from the germline V gene are MNHEY and SMNVEV (reference sequence). The CDR3 reads CASSSLYSDTQYF. CDR3 nucleotides: TGTGCCAGCAGTTCCTTGTATTCAGATACGCAGTATTTT.

V and J are TRBV7-2 and TRBJ1-1; D is undetermined. This CDR3 has 11 residues. Trimming took 5 bases from V and 5 from J, leaving 6 bases between them. The germline gives CDR1 SGHTA, CDR2 FQGNSA. The CDR3 DNA reads as TGTGCCAGCAGCCCTATAACTGAAGCTTTCTTT. Protein sequence: CASSPITEAFF.

V is TRBV6-1 and J is TRBJ2-1; D might be TRBD2 (6 bases). V lost 4 bases and J 9 bases, leaving 19 bases between the germline ends. This CDR3 is 15 amino acids long. Germline V gives CDR1 MNHNS, CDR2 SASEGT. The CDR3 DNA is TGTGCCAGCAGTGTACAACTAGCCCATGGCGTTGAGCAGTTCTTC. This encodes CASSVQLAHGVEQFF.

The CDR3 loop reads CSVGVAGSYGYTF. In DNA form, the CDR3 reads TGCAGCGTTGGGGTCGCAGGGAGCTATGGCTACACCTTC. The chain combines TRBV29-1 with TRBJ1-2; maybe TRBD1 (5 bases). V lost 4 bases, J lost 4 bases, and 13 bases lay in between. Germline CDR1 reads SQVTM; CDR2 reads ANQGSEA. The CDR3 is 13 amino acids. Looking up the rest from reference TRBV29-1 and TRBJ1-2 gives the full variable domain: SAVISQKPSRDICQRGTSLTIQCQVDSQVTMMFWYRQQPGQSLTLIATANQGSEATYESGFVIDKFPISRPNLTFSTLTVSNMSPEDSSIYLCSVGVAGSYGYTFGSGTRLTVV.

The J gene is TRBJ2-5, the V gene TRBV9; 10 bases line up with TRBD2. Germline values: CDR1 SGDLS, CDR2 YYNGEE. This CDR3 has 19 residues. With V trimmed by 3 bases and J by 5 bases, 19 bases remained unmatched. This chain's CDR3 is CASSDPPTSGKVQGETQYF. Written as DNA, the CDR3 is TGTGCCAGCAGCGACCCGCCCACTAGCGGGAAAGTTCAGGGTGAGACCCAGTACTTC.